These T cell receptor beta chains were read from a single sample in a study of shared clonotypes between healthy human individuals. TCRdb's copy holds only in-frame clones and misses some; the assay was immunoSEQ multiplex PCR. The sample carries more than 2 million clones, 85% to 95% recorded once. Sequencing used naive CD4+ T cells sorted from blood. These receptor sequences come from a young man in good health. Each CDR3 is given with its conserved first and last residue. A D gene is named only where the DNA matches it firmly. Size is stated for part of the rows, as once, few or many counts, or as a class when the clone is expanded.

>TRBD2|TRBJ2-7|-|TRBV6-5
CASRSPGLATYEQYF
>TRBD1|TRBJ2-5|-|TRBV4-2
CASSSIIGTATQETQYF
>-|TRBJ1-4|-|TRBV7-2
CASSPGGANEKLFF
>-|TRBJ2-5|-|TRBV7-6
CASSSGRKETQYF
>-|TRBJ2-7|-|TRBV29-1
CSVRDIRYEQYF
>-|TRBJ2-5|-|TRBV7-9
CASTHWGSQETQYF
>-|TRBJ1-6|-|TRBV6-5
CASSYWTAYNSPLHF
>-|TRBJ1-2|-|TRBV5-1
CASSLAGEGYTF
>-|TRBJ1-4|few|TRBV6-6
CASSAGKLPEKLFF
>TRBD1|TRBJ2-7|-|TRBV30
CAWTDRAYEQYF
>-|TRBJ1-2|-|TRBV28
CASSFTGKGPNYGYTF
>TRBD1|TRBJ2-7|-|TRBV6-5
CASSPGTGYHEQYF
>-|TRBJ2-1|-|TRBV6-5
CASTRGAKYNEQFF
>-|TRBJ2-3|-|TRBV12-5
CASGFIDTQYF
>TRBD2|TRBJ2-1|-|TRBV18
CASSPPSGSYNEQFF
>-|TRBJ1-6|-|TRBV7-2
CASGTQDNSPLHF
>TRBD1|TRBJ1-1|-|TRBV6-5
CASSPTTGGSEAFF
>TRBD1|TRBJ1-1|-|TRBV11-2
CATWTGGNAEAFF
>-|TRBJ1-5|-|TRBV15
CATSRDRGARNQPQHF
>TRBD1|TRBJ2-7|once|TRBV5-1
CASSSDRVYEQYF
>-|TRBJ2-3|-|TRBV2
CASSENLSQYF
>-|TRBJ2-3|-|TRBV9
CASSGRTIGTDTQYF
>-|TRBJ1-6|-|TRBV4-3
CASSRNLLNSPLHF
>TRBD1|TRBJ1-2|-|TRBV7-2
CASSFDRATYRYTF
>-|TRBJ1-2|-|TRBV4-1
CASSQDDKNYGYTF
>-|TRBJ1-2|-|TRBV5-4
CASSSSGTSYGYTF
>TRBD1|TRBJ1-2|-|TRBV5-6
CASSLAGTGSNYGYTF
>-|TRBJ2-1|-|TRBV28
CASSPGLNEQFF
>-|TRBJ2-2|-|TRBV20-1
CSVITSGELFF
>-|TRBJ1-1|-|TRBV29-1
CSTQPNTEAFF
>-|TRBJ2-7|-|TRBV5-1
CASSLVGGTSDEQYF
>-|TRBJ2-3|-|TRBV10-3
CAISNGPAADTQYF
>-|TRBJ1-2|-|TRBV28
CASTTPGPYGYTF
>TRBD1|TRBJ2-7|once|TRBV7-2
CASSDGTAISYEQYF
>TRBD2|TRBJ2-4|-|TRBV2
CASSETSGGPIAKNIQYF
>-|TRBJ2-3|-|TRBV18
CASSPRGAPSTDTQYF